This TCR beta chain was identified in a study of control samples from healthy donors and cancer patients. TCRdb's copy holds only in-frame clones and misses some; the assay was immunoSEQ multiplex PCR. Of about 50,000 clones listed, roughly 96% are singletons. The sequencing input was blood. The receptor comes from a woman under 40 in good health.

CDR3 nucleotide sequence: TGTGCCAGTAGTCGAGAGGGACACTCTTCACCCCTCCACTTT. It encodes CASSREGHSSPLHF. This sequence joins TRBV19 and TRBJ1-6, with TRBD1 as a possible D gene (6 bases). In germline, CDR1 is LNHDA, CDR2 SQIVND (reference sequence). The CDR3 extends over 14 amino acids. V lost 5 bases and J lost 9, with 14 bases in between.